Sequencing of this T cell receptor beta chain was carried out in a study of cytomegalovirus exposure and HLA in healthy donors. This clone was recorded a few times. In germline, CDR1 is MNHNS, CDR2 SASEGT. CDR3 length: 12 residues. The V end was cut by 5 bases, the J end by 0 bases, with 4 bases between. The PCR contained 60 Vbeta and 13 Jbeta primers. The table came from immunoSEQ multiplex PCR; TCRdb's copy has only in-frame clones and leaves some out. The data contain 150,000 to 200,000 clones, approximately 83% of them singletons. The chain uses TRBV6-1 and TRBJ1-1; D is unclear. Sequencing was done on a sample of PBMCs. The source of this sequence is a man between 18 and 35 years old in good health and CMV-seropositive. CDR3 DNA sequence: TGTGCCAGCAGTTATGTGAACACTGAAGCTTTCTTT. Translating it yields CASSYVNTEAFF.